These 7 T cell receptor beta chains originate from one sample sequenced in a study of cytomegalovirus exposure and HLA in healthy donors. Amplification used 60 Vbeta primers and 13 Jbeta primers. The assay was immunoSEQ multiplex PCR, and TCRdb's table has in-frame clones only and misses some. The data show some 150,000 clones, 70% seen once. Sequenced input: PBMCs. The receptors derive from a woman aged 60-70 years in good health and CMV-seropositive.

CDR3 protein: CASSPRSGFTDTQYF. CDR3 bases: TGTGCCAGCAGCCCCCGATCCGGGTTCACAGATACGCAGTATTTT. The J gene is TRBJ2-3, the V gene TRBV9; D ambiguous. Germline V CDR1 and CDR2: SGDLS, YYNGEE. The length of the CDR3 is 15 residues. The V and J ends lost 4 bases and 2 bases respectively, with 14 bases between them.

The genes are TRBV19 and TRBJ1-5; D is uncertain. The length of the CDR3 is 16 residues. In germline, CDR1 is LNHDA, CDR2 SQIVND (reference sequence). The V end lost 3 bases, the J end lost 0 bases, and 12 bases lay between the germline ends. DNA of the CDR3: TGTGCCAGTAGTATGGGCTCAGGCAATAGCAATCAGCCCCAGCATTTT. As protein: CASSMGSGNSNQPQHF.

This chain connects TRBV5-8 to TRBJ2-7, with 7 bases matching TRBD1. CDR1 and CDR2 (germline): SGHTS, YDEGEE. The CDR3 runs 14 residues. Trimming cost V 4 bases and J 4 bases; bases outside gene matches: 8. DNA of the CDR3: TGTGCCAGCAGCCCATACGGGACAGATTACGAGCAGTACTTC. This encodes CASSPYGTDYEQYF.

The chain combines TRBV28 with TRBJ1-4, with 7 bases fitting TRBD1. CDR1 is MDHEN and CDR2 is SYDVKM in the germline V gene. This CDR3 region has 13 residues. Germline trimming cut 6 bases from V and 8 bases from J; bases unmatched to any gene: 6. CDR3 sequence: CASREQGREKLFF. CDR3 nucleotide sequence: TGTGCCAGCAGGGAACAGGGGAGAGAAAAACTGTTTTTT. Full variable domain (remainder filled in from reference TRBV28 and TRBJ1-4): DVKVTQSSRYLVKRTGEKVFLECVQDMDHENMFWYRQDPGLGLRLIYFSYDVKMKEKGDIPEGYSVSREKKERFSLILESASTNQTSMYLCASREQGREKLFFGSGTQLSVL.

This sequence joins TRBV6-1 and TRBJ2-7; a possible D gene is TRBD2 (6 bases). Trimming took off 7 bases at V and 3 bases at J, with 7 bases between the two ends. The CDR3 covers 11 residues. Germline CDR1 MNHNS, CDR2 SASEGT. The CDR3 sequence is CASTGDYEQYF. CDR3 coding DNA: TGTGCCAGCACGGGGGACTACGAGCAGTACTTC.

There are a few counts of this clone. The chain recombines TRBV6-6 with TRBJ1-2, with 9 nucleotides matching TRBD1. J lost 6 bases, V lost 5 bases, and 7 bases had no gene match. Per the germline V gene, CDR1 is MNHNY and CDR2 is SVGAGI (reference sequence). The CDR3 extends over 14 amino acids. The DNA of the CDR3 is TGTGCCAGCAGTACCTCTACAGGGGGCAATGGCTACACCTTC. Translation: CASSTSTGGNGYTF.

A few counts support this clone. The chain uses TRBV5-1 and TRBJ2-7; TRBD1 matches 12 bases. Germline V CDR1 and CDR2: SGHRS, YFSETQ. The junction had 3 bases not matched to a gene; V was cut back by 0 bases and J by 5 bases. The CDR3 runs to 15 residues. CDR3: CASSLVGTGGNEQYF. The CDR3 DNA is TGCGCCAGCAGCTTGGTAGGGACAGGGGGCAACGAGCAGTACTTC.